This entry lists 8 T cell receptor beta chains sequenced from one sample in a study of cytotoxic CD8 clonotypes in ibrutinib-treated CLL. Clones were read by immunoSEQ multiplex PCR, and TCRdb kept only the in-frame ones, dropping some. The table has fewer than 400,000 clones, roughly 71% seen once; the top ten hold roughly 6.3%. The input for sequencing was PBMCs, taken after 36 months of ibrutinib treatment. Source of these receptors: a human donor with chronic lymphocytic leukemia.

This clone appeared a few times. The gene calls are TRBV9 and TRBJ2-2; D is ambiguous. Trimming removed 4 bases from V and 0 bases from J, with 7 bases in between. The CDR3 length is 14 residues. Germline CDR1 is SGDLS and CDR2 is YYNGEE. CDR3 in DNA: TGTGCCAGCAGCCCTAAGGCGAACACCGGGGAGCTGTTTTTT. This sequence encodes CASSPKANTGELFF.

CDR3 nucleotides: TGTGCCAGTAGTATAAGGGGACAGGGGAACACTGAAGCTTTCTTT. Protein sequence: CASSIRGQGNTEAFF. The chain carries TRBV19 and TRBJ1-1; 9 positions match TRBD1. V lost 2 bases, J lost 1 base, and 2 bases stayed unmatched. From germline, CDR1 is LNHDA and CDR2 SQIVND (reference sequence). The CDR3 contains 15 residues.

This clone has only one observation. This sequence joins TRBV4-3 and TRBJ2-5; D is possibly TRBD1 or TRBD2 (6 bases each). Germline CDR1 and CDR2: LGHNA and YSLEER. The CDR3 covers 15 residues. The V end was cut by 1 base, the J end by 4 bases, with 13 bases between. CDR3 sequence reads: CASSQVGGRGETQYF. The CDR3 DNA reads TGCGCCAGCAGCCAAGTGGGGGGCCGCGGAGAGACCCAGTACTTC.

This chain connects TRBV9 to TRBJ1-1; no clear D. The CDR3 is made up of 15 amino acids. Germline loops: CDR1 SGDLS, CDR2 YYNGEE. V was pared by 0 bases and J by 1 base, with 10 bases between. CDR3 DNA: TGTGCCAGCAGCGTAGGTGGAGAGGGGAACACTGAAGCTTTCTTT. Translating gives CASSVGGEGNTEAFF. The complete variable domain, with remaining parts taken from reference TRBV9 and TRBJ1-1, reads DSGVTQTPKHLITATGQRVTLRCSPRSGDLSVYWYQQSLDQGLQFLIQYYNGEERAKGNILERFSAQQFPDLHSELNLSSLELGDSALYFCASSVGGEGNTEAFFGQGTRLTVV.

This chain uses TRBV9 with TRBJ2-2; no reliable D call. There are 13 residues in the CDR3. Trimming took 0 bases from V and 8 from J, leaving 8 bases between them. Germline CDR1 is SGDLS and CDR2 is YYNGEE. Written as DNA, the CDR3 is TGTGCCAGCAGCGTAGCGGTACTAGGGGAGCTGTTTTTT. As protein: CASSVAVLGELFF.

The table lists this clone with a few counts. The chain is built from TRBV6-5 and TRBJ2-7; D might be TRBD2 (6 bases). The V end was cut by 0 bases, the J end by 3 bases, with 12 bases between. The CDR3 loop spans 15 amino acids. The V gene's germline CDR1 is MNHEY and CDR2 SVGAGI. The CDR3 loop is CASSYSLAPSYEQYF. The CDR3 nucleotides are TGTGCCAGCAGTTACTCGCTAGCGCCTAGCTACGAGCAGTACTTC.

The V and J genes are TRBV10-2 and TRBJ1-1, with a tentative D call TRBD1 (5 bases). From germline, CDR1 is WSHSY and CDR2 SAAADI. The CDR3 has 13 amino acids. With 10 bases removed from V and 2 bases from J, the gap between germline ends came to 14 bases. In DNA, the CDR3 is TGCGCCACCGACAACCAGGGTAACACTGAAGCTTTCTTT. It specifies CATDNQGNTEAFF.

V gene TRBV27 combines with J gene TRBJ1-4, with no clear D. V dropped 4 bases and J dropped 5 bases, with 17 bases sitting between them. Germline assignment: CDR1 MNHEY and CDR2 SMNVEV (reference sequence). The CDR3 extends over 16 amino acids. Written as DNA, the CDR3 is TGTGCCAGCAGTTCAAAAGGACCGTTGAGGAATGAAAAACTGTTTTTT. It codes for CASSSKGPLRNEKLFF. The entire variable domain, with the rest obtained from reference TRBV27 and TRBJ1-4, is as follows: EAQVTQNPRYLITVTGKKLTVTCSQNMNHEYMSWYRQDPGLGLRQIYYSMNVEVTDKGDVPEGYKVSRKEKRNFPLILESPSPNQTSLYFCASSSKGPLRNEKLFFGSGTQLSVL.